These T cell receptor beta chains were read from a single sample in a study of blood T cells in healthy people across ages. TCRdb re-analysed the 5' RACE reads in MiXCR, keeping a single row per CDR3 protein. The data show 1,500,000 or so distinct CDR3 sequences, around 40% seen once. Sequenced input: blood. Every receptor here comes from a woman aged 18-29 years in good health. Each CDR3 is given with its conserved first and last residue. A D gene is named only where the DNA matches it firmly. Not all rows give a size; the values are once, few, many and, for expanded clones, a class.

V	D	size	J	DNA	CDR3
TRBV20-1	TRBD1	few	TRBJ2-3	TGCAGTGCTGGGGGACAGCCTAGTAGCACAGATACGCAGTATTTT	CSAGGQPSSTDTQYF
TRBV30	NA	NA	TRBJ1-6	TGTGCCTGGAGTGTACGTCAGGGGAGATCACCCCTCCACTTT	CAWSVRQGRSPLHF
TRBV12-3/TRBV12-4	NA	few	TRBJ1-1	TGTGCCAGCAGTACCGACTTCACGTCTGAAGCTTTCTTT	CASSTDFTSEAFF
TRBV7-3	TRBD2	many	TRBJ2-3	TGTGCCAGCAGCTTATTACTAGCGGGAAGTAGAAGCACAGATACGCAGTATTTT	CASSLLLAGSRSTDTQYF
TRBV10-3	NA	NA	TRBJ1-2	TGTGCCATCGGCGGACCGACGGACCCCCGCTTGGTTGATGGCTACACCTTC	CAIGGPTDPRLVDGYTF
TRBV20-1	NA	few	TRBJ1-2	TGCAGTGCTAGAACGCCTTCGGCAGTTGGCTATGGCTACACCTTC	CSARTPSAVGYGYTF
TRBV20-1	TRBD1	few	TRBJ2-7	TGCAGTGTCCCCGACAGGGCCACCTACGAGCAGTACTTC	CSVPDRATYEQYF
TRBV2	NA	few	TRBJ2-1	TGTGCCAGCAGACCCCCTACCAGGGGTTCCTACAATGAGCAGTTCTTC	CASRPPTRGSYNEQFF
TRBV12-3/TRBV12-4	TRBD1	NA	TRBJ1-3	TGTGCCAGCAGTCCCCATTACGGGACAGGGGCTGGAAACACCATATATTTT	CASSPHYGTGAGNTIYF
TRBV11-2	NA	NA	TRBJ2-5	TGTGCCAGCAGCCCTCAGACAGTTCTGGGGGAGCAGTACTTC	CASSPQTVLGEQYF
TRBV7-9	TRBD1	few	TRBJ1-1	TGTGCCAGCAGCTTAGGGATGATCCGGGACAGGGCGAGCACTGAAGCTTTCTTT	CASSLGMIRDRASTEAFF